This TCR beta chain was sequenced during a study of control samples from healthy donors and cancer patients. The protocol was immunoSEQ multiplex PCR, while the TCRdb copy is restricted to in-frame clones and leaves out a portion. This sample yields 130,000 to 150,000 clones, of which approximately 93% are seen a single time; 4.5% to 6% belongs to the top ten. The TCR was taken from a man younger than 35 in good health. Sample: blood.

The CDR3 bases are TGTGCCAGCAGCCAAGGCGGGGGGGGCACAGATACGCAGTATTTT. Protein product: CASSQGGGGTDTQYF. The V call is TRBV3-1 (or the pseudogene TRBV3-2), the J call TRBJ2-3; TRBD2 matches at 9 bases. CDR1 is LGHDT and CDR2 is YNNKEL in the germline V gene (reference sequence). V shed 1 base and J 1 base; nucleotides not matched to a gene: 0. This CDR3 spans 15 amino acids.